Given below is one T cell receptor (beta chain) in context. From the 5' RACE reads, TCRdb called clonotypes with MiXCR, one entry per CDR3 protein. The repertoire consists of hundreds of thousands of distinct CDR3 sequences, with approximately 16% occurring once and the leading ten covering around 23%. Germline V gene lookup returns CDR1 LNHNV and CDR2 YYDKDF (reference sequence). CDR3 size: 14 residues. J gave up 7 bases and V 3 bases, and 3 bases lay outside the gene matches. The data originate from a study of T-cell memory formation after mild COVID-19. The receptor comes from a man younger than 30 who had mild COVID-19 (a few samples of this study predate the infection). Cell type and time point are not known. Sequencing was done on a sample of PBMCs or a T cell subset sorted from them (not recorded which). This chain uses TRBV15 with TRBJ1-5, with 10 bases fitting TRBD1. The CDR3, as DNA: TGTGCCACCAGCAGGACAGGGGGCTACCAGCCCCAGCATTTT. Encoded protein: CATSRTGGYQPQHF.